Sequencing of this TCR beta chain was carried out in a study of blood T cell repertoires in COVID-19. Study-wide background: Collection of acute and convalescent COVID-19 samples took place in the United States, Italy and Spain. Sample material is recorded as cDNA or gDNA derived from T cells, B-cell-depleted T cells, or PBMCs.

It was during active infection that Seattle patients were enrolled and then longitudinally followed. Per the authors' pipeline: It was from reference gene primer amplification that nucleated cell counts were estimated. Clones were read by immunoSEQ multiplex PCR, and TCRdb kept only the in-frame ones, dropping some. V and J calls plus clone size are reproduced from that table; the DNA served to infer D and trimming. The table includes about 120,000 clones, 81% detected once. Looked up from germline, CDR1 is MNHNY and CDR2 is SVGAGI (reference sequence). The V gene end was trimmed by 5 bases and the J gene end by 2 bases; junction bases not matched to a gene: 12. This CDR3 is built from 19 residues.

The TCR originated in a man aged 30 to 45 with COVID-19, enrolled during active disease. Sequencing was performed on peripheral blood. V is TRBV6-6 and J is TRBJ2-3, with 14 nucleotides matching TRBD2. In nucleotides, the CDR3 is TGTGCCAGCAGTCCCACCGGACTAGCGGGAGGTTACAACACAGATACGCAGTATTTT. Residues: CASSPTGLAGGYNTDTQYF.